The entry that follows covers one T cell receptor (beta chain) sequence. The sample is drawn from a study of blood T cell repertoires in COVID-19. The assay was immunoSEQ multiplex PCR, and TCRdb's table has in-frame clones only and misses some. The table includes roughly 120,000 clones, less than 75% detected once. V lost 3 bases, J lost 3 bases, and 22 bases lay in between. CDR1 is ENHRY, CDR2 SYGVKD, per germline. This CDR3 spans 18 amino acids. The chain couples TRBV10-3 to TRBJ2-3; possible D gene TRBD2, 7 bases. Sequencing input: peripheral blood. This TCR came from a human donor with acute or convalescent COVID-19. The donor label of this sample is uncertain. As DNA, the CDR3 is TGTGCCATCAGTGAAAAGGGTACGGGGGGCGGCAGAACAGATACGCAGTATTTT. It translates to CAISEKGTGGGRTDTQYF.